The 23 T cell receptor beta chains below all came from one sample that was sequenced in a study of T cell responses to AZD1222 COVID-19 vaccine. Profiled with immunoSEQ multiplex PCR; TCRdb holds only in-frame clones, not every one. Of about 78,000 clones detected, 90% appear once; the ten largest clones hold approximately 3.2%. The material was peripheral blood, obtained 28 days after the second AZD1222 dose. These receptors all come from an adult who received the AZD1222 COVID-19 vaccine.

The J gene is TRBJ2-1, the V gene TRBV24-1, with 15 bases matching TRBD2. The length of the CDR3 is 19 residues. The ends lost 3 bases at V and 9 bases at J; junction bases unmatched: 14. The germline V gene has CDR1 KGHDR and CDR2 SFDVKD. CDR3: CATSDEKPGLAGGNGEQFF. The CDR3 coding sequence is TGTGCCACCAGTGATGAGAAACCGGGACTAGCGGGAGGTAACGGTGAGCAGTTCTTC.

The V gene is TRBV29-1, the J gene TRBJ1-1; TRBD1 matches at 8 bases. Trimming took 7 bases from V and 3 from J; bases not matched to a gene: 4. CDR1 and CDR2 (germline): SQVTM, ANQGSEA. This CDR3 has 12 amino acids. CDR3 bases: TGCAGCGCGGACAGGGAATACACTGAAGCTTTCTTT. Its translation: CSADREYTEAFF.

CDR3 nucleotide sequence: TGTGCCAGCAGTGAACTCTTAAACACCGGGGAGCTGTTTTTT. Protein product: CASSELLNTGELFF. This chain uses TRBV6-1 with TRBJ2-2; D is undetermined. Trimming pared 2 bases from V and 2 bases from J, leaving 6 bases between. The CDR3 totals 14 residues. Germline CDR1 MNHNS, CDR2 SASEGT.

The chain recombines TRBV3-1 (or the pseudogene TRBV3-2) with TRBJ1-2; D is undetermined. Trimming took off 0 bases at V and 8 bases at J, with 13 bases between the two ends. Germline CDR1 reads LGHDT; CDR2 reads YNNKEL (reference sequence). The CDR3 covers 14 residues. CDR3 region: CASSQEGQWGGYTF. CDR3 nucleotides: TGTGCCAGCAGCCAAGAAGGGCAGTGGGGAGGCTACACCTTC.

The chain joins TRBV3-1 (or the pseudogene TRBV3-2) to TRBJ2-5; D remains unclear. The CDR3 is made up of 15 amino acids. Germline assignment: CDR1 LGHDT and CDR2 YNNKEL (reference sequence). The V end was cut by 4 bases, the J end by 1 base, with 13 bases between. The CDR3 DNA reads TGTGCCAGCAGCCCCCTACCCCCAGCCCAAGAGACCCAGTACTTC. Translation: CASSPLPPAQETQYF.

V gene TRBV7-9 combines with J gene TRBJ2-3, with 7 nucleotides matching TRBD2. Germline CDR1 SEHNR, CDR2 FQNEAQ (reference sequence). J lost 1 base, V lost 5 bases, and 9 bases had no gene match. The CDR3 length is 16 residues. The CDR3 coding sequence is TGTGCCAGCAGCCATCTAGCGGTCGGACGCACAGATACGCAGTATTTT. Amino acids: CASSHLAVGRTDTQYF.

The CDR3 bases are TGTGCCATCAGAACCGGGACTAGCGGAAACTCCTACGAGCAGTACTTC. This gives the protein CAIRTGTSGNSYEQYF. The chain joins TRBV10-3 to TRBJ2-7; 11 positions match TRBD2. Germline CDR1 is ENHRY and CDR2 is SYGVKD. This CDR3 is 16 amino acids long. Trimming removed 6 bases from V and 0 bases from J; junction bases left unmatched: 7.

The count of this clone is one. V is TRBV6-5 and J is TRBJ1-1; D gene ambiguous. Germline values: CDR1 MNHEY, CDR2 SVGAGI. Trimming shortened V by 7 bases and J by 0 bases, and 9 bases separated the two germline ends. The CDR3 is 13 residues long. For the CDR3, the DNA is TGTGCCAGCATCCCAAACATGAACACTGAAGCTTTCTTT. This translates into CASIPNMNTEAFF.

The chain joins TRBV12-3 or TRBV12-4 to TRBJ1-4; no clear D. This CDR3 is 12 amino acids long. Trimming took off 6 bases at V and 2 bases at J, with 4 bases between the two ends. In DNA form, the CDR3 reads TGTGCCAGCAGCATGACTAATGAAAAACTGTTTTTT. This sequence encodes CASSMTNEKLFF.

J is TRBJ1-1 and V is TRBV2; possibly TRBD1 for D (6 bases). The CDR3 sequence is 15 residues long. Trimming removed 6 bases from V and 4 bases from J, with 18 bases in between. The V gene's germline CDR1 is SNHLY and CDR2 FYNNEI. The CDR3 spells CASRDRDGGGTEAFF. The CDR3 bases are TGTGCCAGCAGGGACCGGGACGGAGGGGGCACTGAAGCTTTCTTT.

The J gene is TRBJ1-1, the V gene TRBV9; 7 nucleotides line up with TRBD1. Germline CDR1 and CDR2: SGDLS and YYNGEE. This CDR3 is built from 15 residues. With V trimmed by 3 bases and J by 1 base, 6 bases remained unmatched. As DNA, the CDR3 is TGTGCCAGCAGCGCACCCGGGACAGCGAACACTGAAGCTTTCTTT. It yields the protein CASSAPGTANTEAFF.

V gene TRBV2 combines with J gene TRBJ2-7; D may correspond to TRBD1 or TRBD2 (5 bases each). V dropped 4 bases and J dropped 6 bases, with 7 bases sitting between them. Per germline, CDR1 SNHLY and CDR2 FYNNEI. This CDR3 is 11 amino acids long. The CDR3 reads CASSVGTEQYF. The DNA for the CDR3 is TGTGCCAGCAGTGTGGGGACCGAGCAGTACTTC.

The CDR3 is CASTGRQGALDGYTF. CDR3 DNA sequence: TGTGCCAGCACCGGACGGCAGGGGGCACTTGATGGCTACACCTTC. The rearrangement links TRBV3-1 (or the pseudogene TRBV3-2) to TRBJ1-2; TRBD1 aligns across 8 bases. CDR1 and CDR2 from the germline V gene are LGHDT and YNNKEL (reference sequence). After removal of 7 bases from V and 6 bases from J, the junction contained 13 bases not matched to a gene. This CDR3 region has 15 residues.

The genes are TRBV24-1 and TRBJ2-5; TRBD2 matches at 8 bases. The V gene's germline CDR1 is KGHDR and CDR2 SFDVKD. This CDR3 is built from 17 residues. V was pared by 3 bases and J by 2 bases, with 10 bases of the junction left unmatched. In nucleotides, the CDR3 is TGTGCCACCAGTGATGCGGCTCCCGGGGGGGTGCAAGAGACCCAGTACTTC. Encoded protein: CATSDAAPGGVQETQYF.

This clone has only a few counts. The chain uses TRBV24-1 and TRBJ2-3; no clear D. V was cut by 6 bases and J by 5 bases, with 11 bases left in between. Germline V gene lookup returns CDR1 KGHDR and CDR2 SFDVKD. The CDR3 has 13 amino acids. The CDR3 reads CATSSGVLDTQYF. The CDR3 nucleotides read TGTGCCACCAGTAGTGGTGTGCTAGATACGCAGTATTTT.

This clone was observed a single time. The chain uses TRBV5-1 and TRBJ1-1; D might be TRBD1 (6 bases). Per the germline V gene, CDR1 is SGHRS and CDR2 is YFSETQ. The CDR3 runs to 14 residues. Trimming took off 4 bases at V and 1 base at J, with 11 bases between the two ends. The chain's CDR3 is CASSQTGGNTEAFF. The CDR3 coding sequence is TGCGCCAGCAGCCAGACAGGCGGGAACACTGAAGCTTTCTTT. Drawing the rest from reference TRBV5-1 and TRBJ1-1, the complete variable domain is KAGVTQTPRYLIKTRGQQVTLSCSPISGHRSVSWYQQTPGQGLQFLFEYFSETQRNKGNFPGRFSGRQFSNSRSEMNVSTLELGDSALYLCASSQTGGNTEAFFGQGTRLTVV.

V usage is TRBV10-2 and J usage is TRBJ2-1; D is uncertain. The ends were cut back, 4 bases at V and 0 bases at J, with 10 bases in the middle. From germline, CDR1 is WSHSY and CDR2 SAAADI. This CDR3 spans 15 amino acids. The CDR3 coding sequence is TGCGCCAGCAGTGCCCCGGGTGACTCCTACAATGAGCAGTTCTTC. Its protein is CASSAPGDSYNEQFF.

V gene TRBV4-1 combines with J gene TRBJ1-6; D remains unclear. V was clipped by 4 bases and J by 8 bases, with 15 bases between them. Germline V CDR1 and CDR2: MGHRA, YSYEKL. CDR3 length: 15 residues. In DNA form, the CDR3 reads TGCGCCAGCAGCCGGACTCGGTTGGACTATTCACCCCTCCACTTT. It yields the protein CASSRTRLDYSPLHF.

The rearrangement links TRBV10-2 to TRBJ1-2; D possibly corresponds to TRBD1 (5 bases). Trimming pared 9 bases from V and 5 bases from J, leaving 13 bases between. The CDR3 totals 12 residues. CDR1 and CDR2 from the germline V gene are WSHSY and SAAADI. CDR3 loop: CASHKGAYGYTF. In DNA, the CDR3 is TGCGCCAGTCACAAAGGGGCTTATGGCTACACCTTC.

The rearrangement joins TRBV10-3 to TRBJ1-6; D gene uncertain. The CDR3 contains 13 residues. Trimming cost V 4 bases and J 10 bases, with 11 bases left between them. CDR1 ENHRY and CDR2 SYGVKD come from the germline V gene. As DNA, the CDR3 is TGTGCCATCAGTGTCGGCCCTCCCTCACCCCTCCACTTT. The encoded protein is CAISVGPPSPLHF.

In its sample, this clone was seen a few times. V usage is TRBV5-4 and J usage is TRBJ2-7, with D perhaps TRBD1 (6 bases). V was clipped by 4 bases and J by 2 bases, with 13 bases between them. CDR3 length: 14 residues. Germline loops: CDR1 SGHNT, CDR2 YYREEE (reference sequence). The CDR3 loop is CASSAPTGAYEQYF. The CDR3 DNA is TGTGCCAGCAGCGCCCCGACAGGAGCCTACGAGCAGTACTTC.

This clone was observed a few times. J is TRBJ2-1 and V is TRBV19; D remains ambiguous. V lost 0 bases to trimming and J lost 3 bases, with 12 bases between them. The CDR3 loop spans 16 amino acids. CDR1 and CDR2 from the germline V gene are LNHDA and SQIVND (reference sequence). CDR3 in amino acids: CASSIDKGMGYNEQFF. DNA of the CDR3: TGTGCCAGTAGTATAGATAAAGGTATGGGCTACAATGAGCAGTTCTTC.

This sequence joins TRBV9 and TRBJ2-2, with no clear D. Trimming took 0 bases from V and 5 from J, leaving 8 bases between them. Germline-derived CDR1 and CDR2 are SGDLS and YYNGEE. The CDR3 runs 14 residues. CDR3 DNA: TGTGCCAGCAGCGTAGTGGCGGAGACCGGGGAGCTGTTTTTT. Amino acids: CASSVVAETGELFF.